Sequencing of this T cell receptor (beta chain) was carried out in a study of shared clonotypes between healthy human individuals. The V gene's germline CDR1 is SGHTA and CDR2 FQGNSA. The V end lost 3 bases, the J end lost 0 bases, and 18 bases lay between the germline ends. CDR3 size: 17 residues. Data came from immunoSEQ multiplex PCR; TCRdb stores just in-frame clones and leaves some out. This table has approximately 530,000 clones, around 96% appearing once. The source is a woman under 40 in good health. The chain employs TRBV7-2 and TRBJ2-7; D perhaps matches TRBD1 (6 bases). What was sequenced was naive CD4+ T cells sorted from blood. The subset denotes: CD45RA+ positively selected. The CDR3 sequence: CASSFRQGSQSSYEQYF. The CDR3 coding sequence is TGTGCCAGCAGCTTTAGGCAGGGGTCCCAAAGCTCCTACGAGCAGTACTTC.